Below are 13 T cell receptor beta chains sequenced from a single sample in a study of T-cell memory formation after mild COVID-19. TCRdb recomputed calls from the 5' RACE reads with MiXCR, one row per CDR3 protein. The sample contains 190,000 or so distinct CDR3 sequences, over 20% of which appear only once. Source material: PBMCs or a T cell subset sorted from them (not recorded which). These receptor sequences come from an adult woman who had mild COVID-19 (a few samples of this study predate the infection). Cell type and time point are not known.

This clonotype was counted between two and nine times. CDR3 bases: TGTGCCTGGAGTGTAGGGGGGCACGAGCAGTACTTC. It codes for CAWSVGGHEQYF. The chain is built from TRBV30 and TRBJ2-7, with D perhaps being TRBD1 or TRBD2 (6 bases each). V was trimmed by 0 bases and J by 5 bases, leaving 8 bases between them. There are 12 residues in the CDR3. Germline V gene data show CDR1 as GTSNPN and CDR2 as SVGIG (reference sequence).

The chain joins TRBV10-3 to TRBJ2-1; the match to TRBD1 covers 9 bases. The CDR3 runs to 16 residues. V shed 3 bases and J 3 bases; nucleotides not matched to a gene: 6. CDR1 ENHRY and CDR2 SYGVKD come from the germline V gene. The CDR3: CAISDAGTGSYNEQFF. As DNA, the CDR3 is TGTGCCATCAGTGATGCCGGGACAGGGAGCTACAATGAGCAGTTCTTC.

The sample holds a few counts of this clonotype. This sequence joins TRBV5-1 and TRBJ1-1, with 7 bases that match TRBD1. The V gene's germline CDR1 is SGHRS and CDR2 YFSETQ. Unmatched junction bases numbered 9, after V lost 3 bases and J lost 1 base. This CDR3 has 16 amino acids. Here the CDR3 DNA reads TGCGCCAGCAGCTCTTGGGCGGGACAGAGGAACACTGAAGCTTTCTTT. Amino acid sequence: CASSSWAGQRNTEAFF.

A few counts support this clonotype. This sequence joins TRBV7-9 and TRBJ2-1; D may be TRBD2 (6 bases). Germline values: CDR1 SEHNR, CDR2 FQNEAQ (reference sequence). The V and J ends lost 3 bases and 4 bases respectively, with 13 bases between them. The length of the CDR3 is 15 residues. CDR3 loop: CASSFGSSAYNEQFF. In DNA form, the CDR3 reads TGTGCCAGCAGCTTCGGGAGTTCGGCTTACAATGAGCAGTTCTTC.

Points on this clonotype: A read error may produce the germline difference seen at one junction end. This chain uses TRBV6-5 with TRBJ2-7, with 7 nucleotides matching TRBD1. The CDR3 covers 14 residues. Germline-derived CDR1 and CDR2 are MNHEY and SVGAGI. The CDR3 sequence: CDSSRRQGVDEQYF. The CDR3, as DNA: TGTGACAGCAGCAGGCGTCAGGGGGTCGACGAGCAGTACTTC.

The chain uses TRBV7-9 and TRBJ2-1; D is tentatively TRBD1 or TRBD2 (5 bases each). CDR1 is SEHNR, CDR2 FQNEAQ, per germline (reference sequence). V was cut by 2 bases and J by 6 bases, with 14 bases left in between. This CDR3 region has 15 residues. CDR3 sequence: CASSLNPGGGNEQFF. CDR3 sequence (DNA): TGTGCCAGCAGCTTAAATCCTGGTGGGGGCAATGAGCAGTTCTTC.

This clonotype came up a few times. The CDR3 loop reads CASSLVEGYEQYF. CDR3 coding DNA: TGCGCCAGCAGCTTGGTCGAAGGGTACGAGCAGTACTTC. The chain recombines TRBV5-1 with TRBJ2-7; no clear D gene. This CDR3 is built from 13 residues. Trimming took off 0 bases at V and 4 bases at J, with 8 bases between the two ends. Germline-derived CDR1 and CDR2 are SGHRS and YFSETQ.

This clonotype was seen repeatedly, ten times or more. V usage is TRBV7-9 and J usage is TRBJ2-2; D gene ambiguous. The CDR3 totals 12 residues. Trimming removed 1 base at V and 5 bases at J, with 2 bases between. CDR1 and CDR2 (germline): SEHNR, FQNEAQ (reference sequence). This CDR3 reads CASSLGTGELFF. As DNA, the CDR3 is TGTGCCAGCAGCTTAGGGACCGGGGAGCTGTTTTTT.

The J gene is TRBJ1-2, the V gene TRBV9, with unresolved D. CDR3 length: 17 residues. Trimming removed 0 bases from V and 2 bases from J, with 17 bases in between. The V gene's germline CDR1 is SGDLS and CDR2 YYNGEE. The CDR3, as DNA: TGTGCCAGCAGCGTAGATGTGAATACTCCCGAGAACTATGGCTACACCTTC. Its translation is CASSVDVNTPENYGYTF.

This clonotype has a handful of counts. This chain connects TRBV28 to TRBJ2-2; the match to TRBD2 covers 7 bases. The V gene's germline CDR1 is MDHEN and CDR2 SYDVKM. The junction had 16 bases not matched to a gene; V was cut back by 6 bases and J by 3 bases. The CDR3 extends over 18 amino acids. In nucleotides, the CDR3 is TGTGCCAGCAGCCCCAACACCCTAGCGGACGTGGACACCGGGGAGCTGTTTTTT. It translates to CASSPNTLADVDTGELFF.

V gene TRBV19 combines with J gene TRBJ1-4; the D is unclear. CDR3 length equals 19 residues. The germline CDR1 and CDR2 sequences are LNHDA and SQIVND (reference sequence). V was clipped by 2 bases and J by 0 bases, with 19 bases between them. DNA for the CDR3: TGTGCCAGTAGTATATCGGACGCACCCCTAGGCGCAACTAATGAAAAACTGTTTTTT. Translating it yields CASSISDAPLGATNEKLFF.

The genes are TRBV6-1 and TRBJ2-1, with 10 nucleotides matching TRBD1. This CDR3 spans 13 amino acids. V was pared by 6 bases and J by 8 bases, with 4 bases of the junction left unmatched. The V gene's germline CDR1 is MNHNS and CDR2 SASEGT. As DNA, the CDR3 is TGTGCCAGCAGGACAGGGGGCTGGGATGAGCAGTTCTTC. Its protein product is CASRTGGWDEQFF.

This chain links TRBV12-3 or TRBV12-4 with TRBJ1-2; 8 bases fit TRBD1. The CDR3 contains 14 residues. The V segment lost 3 bases and the J segment 14 bases; nucleotides outside the gene matches: 14. Here the CDR3 DNA reads TGTGCCAGCAGTTTCTCAGGGGGCGAGGGCTCCAGGACCTTC. Its protein product is CASSFSGGEGSRTF.